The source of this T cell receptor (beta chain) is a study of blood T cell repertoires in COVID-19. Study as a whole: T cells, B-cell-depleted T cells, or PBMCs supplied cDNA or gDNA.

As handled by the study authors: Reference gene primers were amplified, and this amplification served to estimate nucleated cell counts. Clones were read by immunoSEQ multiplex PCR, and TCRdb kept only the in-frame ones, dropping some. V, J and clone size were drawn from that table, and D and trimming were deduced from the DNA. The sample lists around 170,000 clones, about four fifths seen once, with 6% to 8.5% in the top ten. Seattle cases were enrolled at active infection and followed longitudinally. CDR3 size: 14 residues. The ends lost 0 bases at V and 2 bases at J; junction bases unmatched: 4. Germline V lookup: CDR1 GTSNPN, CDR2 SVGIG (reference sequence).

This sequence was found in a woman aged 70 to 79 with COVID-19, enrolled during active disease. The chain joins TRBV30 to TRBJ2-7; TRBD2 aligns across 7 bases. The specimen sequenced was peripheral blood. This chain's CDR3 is CAWSVLGGTYEQYF. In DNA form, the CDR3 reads TGTGCCTGGAGTGTACTGGGGGGGACCTACGAGCAGTACTTC.